The clone carrying this T cell receptor beta chain appeared a single time. These data come from a study of blood T cell repertoires in COVID-19. Assay: immunoSEQ multiplex PCR; the TCRdb copy retains only in-frame clones and omits some. Of under 200,000 clones listed, roughly 84% were seen once; the top ten hold about 7%. Trimming removed 6 bases at V and 8 bases at J, with 13 bases between. Per germline, CDR1 MNHEY and CDR2 SVGAGI. This CDR3 has 12 amino acids. The TCR originated in a man aged 50-59 years with active or convalescent COVID-19. The chain is built from TRBV6-5 and TRBJ1-1; D not certain. Input material: peripheral blood. This chain's CDR3 is CASSQDTLEAFF. CDR3 sequence (DNA): TGTGCCAGCAGCCAGGATACCTTAGAAGCTTTCTTT.